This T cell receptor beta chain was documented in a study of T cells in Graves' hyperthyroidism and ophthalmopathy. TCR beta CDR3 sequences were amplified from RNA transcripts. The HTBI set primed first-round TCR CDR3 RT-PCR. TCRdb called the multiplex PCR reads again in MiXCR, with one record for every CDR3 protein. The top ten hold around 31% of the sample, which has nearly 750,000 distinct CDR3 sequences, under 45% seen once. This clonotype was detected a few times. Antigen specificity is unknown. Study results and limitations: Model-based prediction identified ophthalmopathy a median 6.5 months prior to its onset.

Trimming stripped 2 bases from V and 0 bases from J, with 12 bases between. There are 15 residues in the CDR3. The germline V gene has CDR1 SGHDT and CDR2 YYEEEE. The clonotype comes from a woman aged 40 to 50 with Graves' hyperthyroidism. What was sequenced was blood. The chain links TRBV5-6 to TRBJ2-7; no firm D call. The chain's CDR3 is CASSFWVRSSYEQYF. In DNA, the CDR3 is TGTGCCAGCAGCTTTTGGGTCAGGAGCTCCTACGAGCAGTACTTC.